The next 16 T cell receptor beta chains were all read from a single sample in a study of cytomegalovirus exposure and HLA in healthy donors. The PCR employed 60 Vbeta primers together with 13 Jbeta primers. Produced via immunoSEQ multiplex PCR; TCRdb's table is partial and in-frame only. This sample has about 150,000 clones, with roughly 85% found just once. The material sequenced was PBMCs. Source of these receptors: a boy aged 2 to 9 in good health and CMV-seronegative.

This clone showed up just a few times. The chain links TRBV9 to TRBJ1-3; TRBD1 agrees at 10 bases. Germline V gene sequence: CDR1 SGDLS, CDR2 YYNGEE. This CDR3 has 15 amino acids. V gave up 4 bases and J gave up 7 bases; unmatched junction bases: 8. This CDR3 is CASSTGGQGGNTIYF. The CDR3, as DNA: TGTGCCAGCAGCACTGGAGGACAGGGGGGTAACACCATATATTTT.

The CDR3 here is CASSKDRGTDTQYF. The CDR3 DNA reads TGTGCCAGCAGTAAGGACAGGGGAACAGATACGCAGTATTTT. The genes are TRBV2 and TRBJ2-3, with 9 nucleotides matching TRBD1. Trimming took 5 bases from V and 3 from J; bases not matched to a gene: 3. This CDR3 comprises 14 residues. CDR1 is SNHLY and CDR2 is FYNNEI in the germline V gene.

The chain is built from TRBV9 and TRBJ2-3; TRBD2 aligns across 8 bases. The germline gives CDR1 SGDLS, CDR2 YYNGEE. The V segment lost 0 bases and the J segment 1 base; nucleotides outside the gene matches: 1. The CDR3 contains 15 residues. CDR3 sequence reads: CASSVDSGGTDTQYF. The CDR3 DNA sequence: TGTGCCAGCAGCGTAGATAGCGGGGGCACAGATACGCAGTATTTT. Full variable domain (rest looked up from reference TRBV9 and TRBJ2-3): DSGVTQTPKHLITATGQRVTLRCSPRSGDLSVYWYQQSLDQGLQFLIQYYNGEERAKGNILERFSAQQFPDLHSELNLSSLELGDSALYFCASSVDSGGTDTQYFGPGTRLTVL.

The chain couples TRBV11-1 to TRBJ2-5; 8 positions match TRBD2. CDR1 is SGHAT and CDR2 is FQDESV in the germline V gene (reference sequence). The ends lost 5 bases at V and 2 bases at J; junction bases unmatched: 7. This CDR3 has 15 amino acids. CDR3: CASSRGERGQETQYF. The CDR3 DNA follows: TGTGCCAGCAGCCGGGGGGAGCGGGGGCAAGAGACCCAGTACTTC.

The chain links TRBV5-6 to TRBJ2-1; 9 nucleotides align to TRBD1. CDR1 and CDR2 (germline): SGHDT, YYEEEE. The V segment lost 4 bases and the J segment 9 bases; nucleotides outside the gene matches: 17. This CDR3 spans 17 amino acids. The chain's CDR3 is CASSAAARDREKGEQFF. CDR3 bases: TGTGCCAGCAGCGCGGCCGCCCGGGACAGGGAAAAGGGTGAGCAGTTCTTC.

The CDR3 sequence: CASSFFLESTDTQYF. CDR3 sequence (DNA): TGTGCCAGCAGTTTTTTTCTTGAGAGCACAGATACGCAGTATTTT. The rearrangement uses TRBV27 and TRBJ2-3; D gene uncertain. Germline V gene sequence: CDR1 MNHEY, CDR2 SMNVEV (reference sequence). CDR3 size: 15 residues. Trimming pared 3 bases from V and 0 bases from J, leaving 10 bases between.

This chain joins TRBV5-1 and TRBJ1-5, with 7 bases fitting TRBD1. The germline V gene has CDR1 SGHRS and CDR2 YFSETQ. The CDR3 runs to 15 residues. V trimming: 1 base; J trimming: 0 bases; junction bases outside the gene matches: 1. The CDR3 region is CASSLTGVSNQPQHF. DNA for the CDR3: TGCGCCAGCAGCTTGACAGGGGTTAGCAATCAGCCCCAGCATTTT.

Written as DNA, the CDR3 is TGCGCCAGCAGTCAGGGACAGGGGGCTGCTGAAGCTTTCTTT. Translating it yields CASSQGQGAAEAFF. The chain joins TRBV10-2 to TRBJ1-1, with 12 bases identical to TRBD1. The ends lost 5 bases at V and 6 bases at J; junction bases unmatched: 4. This CDR3 contains 14 residues. Germline CDR1 is WSHSY and CDR2 is SAAADI.

The CDR3 bases are TGCGCCAGCAGTGAGAAACAGAAACCTGGGGGGGAGACCCAGTACTTC. This gives the protein CASSEKQKPGGETQYF. V is TRBV10-2 and J is TRBJ2-5, with a possible D match to TRBD2 (6 bases). The V end lost 2 bases, the J end lost 5 bases, and 18 bases lay between the germline ends. Per germline, CDR1 WSHSY and CDR2 SAAADI. This CDR3 comprises 16 residues.

CDR3 nucleotides: TGTGCCAGCAGTTTTTCGACTAGGCGGGAGCATGAGCAGTTCTTC. It translates to CASSFSTRREHEQFF. The rearrangement links TRBV28 to TRBJ2-1; the match to TRBD2 covers 7 bases. Germline CDR1 is MDHEN and CDR2 is SYDVKM. Trimming took 3 bases from V and 8 from J; bases not matched to a gene: 10. The CDR3 contains 15 residues.

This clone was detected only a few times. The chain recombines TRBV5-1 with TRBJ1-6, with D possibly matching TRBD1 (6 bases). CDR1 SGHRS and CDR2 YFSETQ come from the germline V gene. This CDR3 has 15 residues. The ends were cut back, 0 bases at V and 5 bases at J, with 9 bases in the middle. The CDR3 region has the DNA TGCGCCAGCAGCTTGGAGGCAGGGGATAATTCACCCCTCCACTTT. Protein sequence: CASSLEAGDNSPLHF.

This CDR3 is CASSPLRAGEQFF. In DNA, the CDR3 is TGTGCCAGCAGCCCCCTGCGAGCGGGCGAGCAGTTCTTC. J is TRBJ2-1 and V is TRBV14; D is possibly TRBD2 (6 bases). Germline assignment: CDR1 SGHDN and CDR2 FVKESK. This CDR3 has 13 amino acids. Trimming removed 4 bases at V and 10 bases at J, with 14 bases between.

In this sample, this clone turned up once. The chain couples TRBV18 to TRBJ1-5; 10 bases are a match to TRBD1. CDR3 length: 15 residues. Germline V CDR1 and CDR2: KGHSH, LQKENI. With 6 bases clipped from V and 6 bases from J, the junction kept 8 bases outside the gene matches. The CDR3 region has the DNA TGTGCCAGCTCCTCCGACAGGGGGCCTGGTCAGCCCCAGCATTTT. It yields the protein CASSSDRGPGQPQHF. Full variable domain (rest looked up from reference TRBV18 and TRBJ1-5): NAGVMQNPRHLVRRRGQEARLRCSPMKGHSHVYWYRQLPEEGLKFMVYLQKENIIDESGMPKERFSAEFPKEGPSILRIQQVVRGDSAAYFCASSSDRGPGQPQHFGDGTRLSIL.

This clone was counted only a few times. Written as DNA, the CDR3 is TGTGCCACCCGCGGAGATGGGGCCCTCGGGGGTTCCTACGAGCAGTACTTC. This translates into CATRGDGALGGSYEQYF. The chain carries TRBV15 and TRBJ2-7, with a possible D match to TRBD2 (6 bases). V lost 8 bases and J 1 base, leaving 24 bases between the germline ends. The CDR3 length is 17 residues. CDR1 and CDR2 (germline): LNHNV, YYDKDF (reference sequence).

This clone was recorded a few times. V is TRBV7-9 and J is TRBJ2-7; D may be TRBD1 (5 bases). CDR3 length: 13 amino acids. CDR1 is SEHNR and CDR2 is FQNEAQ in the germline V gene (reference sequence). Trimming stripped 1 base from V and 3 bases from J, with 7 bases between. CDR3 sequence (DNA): TGTGCCAGCAGCTTAGGACAGAACTACGAGCAGTACTTC. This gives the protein CASSLGQNYEQYF.

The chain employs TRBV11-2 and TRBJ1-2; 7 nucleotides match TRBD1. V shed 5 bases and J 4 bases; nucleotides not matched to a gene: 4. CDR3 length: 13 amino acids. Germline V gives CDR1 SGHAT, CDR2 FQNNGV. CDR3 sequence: CASSAPGGYGYTF. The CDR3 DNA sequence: TGTGCCAGCAGCGCCCCAGGGGGCTATGGCTACACCTTC. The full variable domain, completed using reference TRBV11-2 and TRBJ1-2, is EAGVAQSPRYKIIEKRQSVAFWCNPISGHATLYWYQQILGQGPKLLIQFQNNGVVDDSQLPKDRFSAERLKGVDSTLKIQPAKLEDSAVYLCASSAPGGYGYTFGSGTRLTVV.